These 25 T cell receptor beta chains originate from one sample sequenced in a study of T cell repertoires in cytomegalovirus infection. TCRdb re-analysed the reads in MiXCR, keeping a single row per CDR3 protein. The repertoire holds around 260,000 distinct CDR3 sequences, more than 20% seen once, with around 14% in the top ten. Sequences were obtained from PBMCs. Source of these receptors: a human donor in good health (CMV status not recorded). Some clones in this sample may be carry-over from other donors' samples.

The chain recombines TRBV11-2 with TRBJ2-1; D is possibly TRBD1 or TRBD2 (5 bases each). The V end lost 5 bases, the J end lost 5 bases, and 19 bases lay between the germline ends. Germline CDR1 SGHAT, CDR2 FQNNGV. This CDR3 comprises 16 residues. This CDR3 reads CASSPRVRDGDNEQFF. CDR3 sequence (DNA): TGTGCCAGCAGCCCCAGGGTACGGGATGGGGACAATGAGCAGTTCTTC. Full variable domain (rest looked up from reference TRBV11-2 and TRBJ2-1): EAGVAQSPRYKIIEKRQSVAFWCNPISGHATLYWYQQILGQGPKLLIQFQNNGVVDDSQLPKDRFSAERLKGVDSTLKIQPAKLEDSAVYLCASSPRVRDGDNEQFFGPGTRLTVL.

Regarding this clonotype: An end of the junction differs from the germline gene, which may be a read error. The genes are TRBV7-7 and TRBJ2-7; the D call may be TRBD1 or TRBD2 (5 bases each). CDR3 length equals 13 residues. Germline CDR1 SSHAT, CDR2 FNYEAQ (reference sequence). CDR3 region: CASSTGPGWEQYF. CDR3 coding DNA: TGTGCTAGCAGCACGGGGCCCGGTTGGGAGCAGTACTTC.

The V gene is TRBV11-2, the J gene TRBJ2-1; D remains ambiguous. CDR1 and CDR2 (germline): SGHAT, FQNNGV. Trimming took 1 base from V and 6 from J, leaving 7 bases between them. The CDR3 is made up of 13 amino acids. The CDR3 coding sequence is TGTGCCAGCAGCTTAGCTCATAGCAATGAGCAGTTCTTC. Encoded protein: CASSLAHSNEQFF.

This chain connects TRBV7-3 to TRBJ2-3; D unresolved. Germline V CDR1 and CDR2: SGHTA, FQGTGA. The CDR3 covers 13 residues. Trimming pared 7 bases from V and 7 bases from J, leaving 15 bases between. The CDR3 DNA is TGTGCCAGCATGGATGCCTTTTCAAATACGCAGTATTTT. Its translation is CASMDAFSNTQYF.

This clonotype was observed a few times. V is TRBV19 and J is TRBJ2-7; D is unresolved. Per the germline V gene, CDR1 is LNHDA and CDR2 is SQIVND (reference sequence). V lost 5 bases and J 2 bases, leaving 10 bases between the germline ends. CDR3 length: 13 amino acids. Here the CDR3 DNA reads TGTGCCAGTAGTGTGCGACACCCCTACGAGCAGTACTTC. This sequence encodes CASSVRHPYEQYF. The complete variable domain, with remaining parts taken from reference TRBV19 and TRBJ2-7, reads DGGITQSPKYLFRKEGQNVTLSCEQNLNHDAMYWYRQDPGQGLRLIYYSQIVNDFQKGDIAEGYSVSREKKESFPLTVTSAQKNPTAFYLCASSVRHPYEQYFGPGTRLTVT.

J is TRBJ1-3 and V is TRBV28; possible D gene TRBD1, 5 bases. CDR1 MDHEN and CDR2 SYDVKM come from the germline V gene. Trimming pared 6 bases from V and 4 bases from J, leaving 13 bases between. The CDR3 length is 14 residues. The CDR3 is CASRPMGPGNTIYF. DNA of the CDR3: TGTGCCAGCAGACCCATGGGACCCGGAAACACCATATATTTT.

At least ten counts were recorded for this clonotype. The genes are TRBV7-2 and TRBJ1-1, with D perhaps matching TRBD1 (5 bases). Germline CDR1 reads SGHTA; CDR2 reads FQGNSA. V lost 7 bases, J lost 3 bases, and 12 bases lay in between. The length of the CDR3 is 13 residues. The CDR3, as DNA: TGTGCCAGCAATCTTGCAGGGTACACTGAAGCTTTCTTT. Its translation: CASNLAGYTEAFF.

This clonotype was counted only a few times. The chain employs TRBV28 and TRBJ2-5; unclear D gene. Trimming took 7 bases from V and 5 from J, leaving 8 bases between them. Germline V gene sequence: CDR1 MDHEN, CDR2 SYDVKM. The CDR3 extends over 11 amino acids. CDR3 nucleotide sequence: TGTGCCAGCAAGGGTTACGAGACCCAGTACTTC. Translation gives CASKGYETQYF.

Here the CDR3 reads CASSVTGYTQYF. CDR3 DNA: TGTGCCAGCAGCGTGACTGGTTATACGCAGTATTTT. This chain links TRBV5-6 with TRBJ2-3; D is unresolved. Germline CDR1 is SGHDT and CDR2 is YYEEEE. V gave up 4 bases and J gave up 7 bases, with 10 bases separating them. This CDR3 is 12 amino acids long. The full variable domain, with the rest looked up from reference TRBV5-6 and TRBJ2-3, is DAGVTQSPTHLIKTRGQQVTLRCSPKSGHDTVSWYQQALGQGPQFIFQYYEEEERQRGNFPDRFSGHQFPNYSSELNVNALLLGDSALYLCASSVTGYTQYFGPGTRLTVL.

The chain carries TRBV2 and TRBJ2-7; 9 bases map to TRBD1. V shed 6 bases and J 0 bases; nucleotides not matched to a gene: 6. Germline loops: CDR1 SNHLY, CDR2 FYNNEI. This CDR3 spans 15 amino acids. CDR3 sequence: CASSGTGKSSYEQYF. DNA for the CDR3: TGTGCCAGCAGCGGGACAGGGAAAAGCTCCTACGAGCAGTACTTC.

This clonotype was detected only a few times. The J gene is TRBJ2-7, the V gene TRBV2; 14 positions match TRBD2. J gave up 6 bases and V 10 bases, and 20 bases lay outside the gene matches. The germline CDR1 and CDR2 sequences are SNHLY and FYNNEI. The CDR3 totals 18 residues. The CDR3, as DNA: TGTGCCATCCTAATCGCTCAGAGACTAGCGGGAGGGTCGAGCGAGCAGTACTTC. It is translated as CAILIAQRLAGGSSEQYF.

V usage is TRBV28 and J usage is TRBJ1-4; 8 bases align to TRBD1. V lost 5 bases and J lost 2; bases outside the gene matches: 7. The CDR3 length is 16 residues. The germline CDR1 and CDR2 sequences are MDHEN and SYDVKM. CDR3 residues: CASSPTRQGTNEKLFF. The CDR3 DNA reads as TGTGCCAGCAGTCCCACACGACAGGGGACTAATGAAAAACTGTTTTTT.

This clonotype was counted between two and nine times. The V gene is TRBV28, the J gene TRBJ2-5; 13 nucleotides line up with TRBD2. The CDR3 contains 16 residues. The J segment lost 5 bases and the V segment lost 2 bases, leaving 5 bases of the junction unmatched. Germline V gene lookup returns CDR1 MDHEN and CDR2 SYDVKM. Here the CDR3 DNA reads TGTGCCAGCAGTTTAGGACTAGCGGGAGTTAAGGAGACCCAGTACTTC. This encodes CASSLGLAGVKETQYF.

This clonotype occurred a few times. The genes are TRBV7-2 and TRBJ1-4; unclear D gene. Germline CDR1 reads SGHTA; CDR2 reads FQGNSA. The CDR3 consists of 13 residues. Trimming cost V 2 bases and J 8 bases, with 9 bases left between them. CDR3 DNA sequence: TGTGCCAGCAGCTTAAATTTTCCAGAAAAACTGTTTTTT. Residues: CASSLNFPEKLFF.

The chain links TRBV28 to TRBJ1-6, with TRBD1 matching 7 bases. The CDR3 has 13 amino acids. The trim removed 6 bases at V and 8 bases at J, leaving 4 bases unmatched. CDR1 is MDHEN and CDR2 is SYDVKM in the germline V gene. The CDR3 DNA sequence: TGTGCCAGCAGAACAGGGGAGCATTCACCCCTCCACTTT. This sequence encodes CASRTGEHSPLHF.

This clonotype occurred many times. The rearrangement uses TRBV28 and TRBJ2-7; D possibly matches TRBD1 or TRBD2 (5 bases each). This CDR3 spans 15 amino acids. Trimming cost V 1 base and J 6 bases, with 16 bases left between them. Germline V lookup: CDR1 MDHEN, CDR2 SYDVKM. The CDR3 DNA is TGTGCCAGCAGTTTATTGCCGGGAAGGGGTAGCGAGCAGTACTTC. Translating gives CASSLLPGRGSEQYF.

This clonotype was seen only a few times. This rearrangement joins TRBV4-1 to TRBJ2-1; 14 bases agree with TRBD2. The CDR3 is 16 amino acids. The trim removed 2 bases at V and 7 bases at J, leaving 4 bases unmatched. Germline V CDR1 and CDR2: MGHRA, YSYEKL. This CDR3 is CASSQTGTSGRNEQFF. CDR3 nucleotides: TGCGCCAGCAGCCAAACCGGGACTAGCGGGAGAAATGAGCAGTTCTTC.

This clonotype was picked up a small number of times. The chain has TRBV25-1 and TRBJ1-1; D is undetermined. The CDR3 has 12 residues. Germline V gene data show CDR1 as MGHDK and CDR2 as SYGVNS. V shed 2 bases and J shed 9 bases, with 10 bases lying between them. The CDR3 spells CASSEAGRKAFF. The CDR3 DNA reads as TGTGCCAGCAGTGAAGCGGGAAGAAAAGCTTTCTTT.

On this clonotype: A junction boundary mismatches the germline segment, possibly from a read error. This rearrangement joins TRBV7-2 to TRBJ2-1; a possible D gene is TRBD1 (6 bases). There are 13 residues in the CDR3. Germline V gene sequence: CDR1 SGHTA, CDR2 FQGNSA. The DNA of the CDR3 is TGTGCCAGCAGATTAGGGGGACCCGGGGAGCAGTTCTTC. Translation: CASRLGGPGEQFF. Full variable domain (missing parts from reference TRBV7-2 and TRBJ2-1): GAGVSQSPSNKVTEKGKDVELRCDPISGHTALYWYRQSLGQGLEFLIYFQGNSAPDKSGLPSDRFSAERTGGSVSTLTIQRTQQEDSAVYLCASRLGGPGEQFFGPGTRLTVL.

This clonotype was counted many times. The V call is TRBV10-3, the J call TRBJ1-1; D may be TRBD1 (6 bases). The V end lost 6 bases, the J end lost 5 bases, and 13 bases lay between the germline ends. Germline CDR1 reads ENHRY; CDR2 reads SYGVKD. There are 13 residues in the CDR3. The CDR3 here is CAISRTVGTEAFF. CDR3 bases: TGTGCCATCAGCCGGACAGTGGGGACTGAAGCTTTCTTT.

The chain carries TRBV7-2 and TRBJ2-7; D gene unclear. V lost 3 bases and J 1 base, leaving 10 bases between the germline ends. Looked up from germline, CDR1 is SGHTA and CDR2 is FQGNSA. The CDR3 length is 14 residues. The CDR3: CASSFGLFSYEQYF. DNA of the CDR3: TGTGCCAGCAGCTTCGGTCTATTTTCCTACGAGCAGTACTTC.

This clonotype has only a few counts. J is TRBJ1-1 and V is TRBV4-1; the D is unclear. Germline CDR1 is MGHRA and CDR2 is YSYEKL. This CDR3 contains 15 residues. Trimming pared 4 bases from V and 3 bases from J, leaving 15 bases between. The CDR3 region is CASSPSKGADTEAFF. The CDR3 DNA is TGCGCCAGCAGCCCATCCAAGGGTGCGGACACTGAAGCTTTCTTT.

There are a few counts of this clonotype. The rearrangement links TRBV9 to TRBJ2-4; 8 positions match TRBD1. V lost 0 bases to trimming and J lost 10 bases; unmatched junction nucleotides: 3. CDR1 and CDR2 from the germline V gene are SGDLS and YYNGEE. The CDR3 length is 13 residues. CDR3 sequence: CASSVVGQGIQYF. The DNA for the CDR3 is TGTGCCAGCAGCGTAGTCGGACAGGGAATTCAGTACTTC.

This clonotype was found a few times. The chain carries TRBV27 and TRBJ2-4, with D uncertain. Germline lookup yields CDR1 MNHEY and CDR2 SMNVEV (reference sequence). With 4 bases removed from V and 1 base from J, the gap between germline ends came to 11 bases. CDR3 size: 15 residues. This CDR3 reads CASSSQVWAKNIQYF. The CDR3 DNA follows: TGTGCCAGCAGTTCCCAGGTTTGGGCCAAAAACATTCAGTACTTC.

This chain links TRBV9 with TRBJ2-6, with 11 bases lining up with TRBD1. The germline CDR1 and CDR2 sequences are SGDLS and YYNGEE. J gave up 4 bases and V 3 bases, and 6 bases lay outside the gene matches. The CDR3 is made up of 17 amino acids. In DNA, the CDR3 is TGTGCCAGCAGCGCCGGGACAGGGGGTGTAGGGGCCAACGTCCTGACTTTC. Its protein is CASSAGTGGVGANVLTF.